The clone carrying this T cell receptor (beta chain) appeared a few times. The record originates from a study of cytomegalovirus exposure and HLA in healthy donors. The PCR contained 60 Vbeta and 13 Jbeta primers. The method was immunoSEQ multiplex PCR; TCRdb's version includes in-frame clones alone and lacks a portion of them. The sample records about 120,000 clones, roughly 80% being singletons. The CDR3 contains 15 residues. The junction had 4 bases not matched to a gene; V was cut back by 6 bases and J by 0 bases. The germline V gene has CDR1 MNHEY and CDR2 SVGAGI. Sequences were obtained from PBMCs. The receptor was derived from a man between 45 and 60 years old in good health and CMV-seropositive. This chain connects TRBV6-5 to TRBJ1-3, with 8 nucleotides matching TRBD1. CDR3 loop: CASRGTGISGNTIYF. The CDR3 DNA sequence: TGTGCCAGCAGAGGGACAGGAATCTCTGGAAACACCATATATTTT.